A single sample is the source of the 3 T cell receptor beta chains below, sequenced in a study of cytomegalovirus exposure and HLA in healthy donors. The PCR employed 60 Vbeta primers together with 13 Jbeta primers. Using immunoSEQ multiplex PCR, the repertoire was profiled, and TCRdb retains in-frame clones only, with some absent. The sample lists under 200,000 clones, around 67% occurring once. The material sequenced was PBMCs. Receptors originate from a woman between 18 and 30 years old in good health and CMV-seropositive.

This rearrangement joins TRBV5-6 to TRBJ1-4; D not certain. The germline V gene has CDR1 SGHDT and CDR2 YYEEEE. V was clipped by 0 bases and J by 1 base, with 7 bases between them. The CDR3 spans 15 residues. CDR3 region: CASSLVRGTNEKLFF. For the CDR3, the DNA is TGTGCCAGCAGCTTGGTTCGGGGAACTAATGAAAAACTGTTTTTT.

CDR3 protein: CASRLSGANVLTF. DNA for the CDR3: TGTGCCAGTCGTCTCTCTGGGGCCAACGTCCTGACTTTC. The chain recombines TRBV19 with TRBJ2-6; D not certain. The V end was cut by 8 bases, the J end by 0 bases, with 5 bases between. This CDR3 contains 13 residues. The V gene's germline CDR1 is LNHDA and CDR2 SQIVND (reference sequence).

The genes are TRBV4-1 and TRBJ1-3; tentative D call: TRBD1 (5 bases). CDR1 is MGHRA and CDR2 is YSYEKL in the germline V gene. The CDR3 consists of 14 residues. Trimming took off 7 bases at V and 0 bases at J, with 10 bases between the two ends. The CDR3 sequence is CASIDSPSGNTIYF. For the CDR3, the DNA is TGCGCCAGCATAGACAGTCCCTCTGGAAACACCATATATTTT.